The 23 T cell receptor beta chains in this list originate from one sample, sequenced in a study of T cell repertoires in cytomegalovirus infection. No antigen has been identified for these receptors. MiXCR was run by TCRdb on the reads, yielding one entry per CDR3 protein. Of 650,000 to 900,000 distinct CDR3 sequences detected, approximately 32% appear once; the ten largest clones hold roughly an eighth. The sequenced sample was cultured CD8+ T cells from PBMCs, obtained from culture after CMV antigen stimulation. All receptors come from a human donor in good health (CMV status not recorded). Some clones in this sample may be carry-over from other donors' samples.

This chain connects TRBV7-9 to TRBJ2-5; TRBD1 matches 8 bases. From germline, CDR1 is SEHNR and CDR2 FQNEAQ (reference sequence). The CDR3 covers 14 residues. The V gene end was trimmed by 5 bases and the J gene end by 5 bases; junction bases not matched to a gene: 7. DNA of the CDR3: TGTGCCAGCAGCGCGGACAGGGAGAGGGAGACCCAGTACTTC. It specifies CASSADRERETQYF.

This clonotype was picked up many times. V is TRBV7-8 and J is TRBJ2-2, with 10 bases identical to TRBD2. Per the germline V gene, CDR1 is SGHVS and CDR2 is FQNEAQ. J gave up 7 bases and V 2 bases, and 7 bases lay outside the gene matches. The CDR3 consists of 16 residues. The CDR3, as DNA: TGTGCCAGCAGCTTAAACGAACTAGCGGGGTTCGGGGAGCTGTTTTTT. Protein product: CASSLNELAGFGELFF.

This clonotype was seen repeatedly, ten times or more. The gene calls are TRBV28 and TRBJ2-2; D call uncertain. Deletions cut 3 bases from V and 3 bases from J, with 5 bases between. CDR1 is MDHEN and CDR2 is SYDVKM in the germline V gene. The CDR3 extends over 13 amino acids. The CDR3 DNA follows: TGTGCCAGCAGTTTCTCATACACCGGGGAGCTGTTTTTT. Its protein product is CASSFSYTGELFF.

This clonotype was seen a single time. At one end, the junction sequence differs from germline, possibly due to a read error. The gene calls are TRBV4-1 and TRBJ2-7; D is unresolved. The germline gives CDR1 MGHRA, CDR2 YSYEKL. This CDR3 is built from 15 residues. The CDR3 protein is CTSSPSRGFSYEQYF. The CDR3 bases are TGCACCAGCAGCCCCTCCCGAGGATTTTCCTACGAGCAGTACTTC.

The J gene is TRBJ2-5, the V gene TRBV12-3 or TRBV12-4, with 8 nucleotides matching TRBD1. Trimming at V came to 3 bases and at J to 1 base, leaving 10 bases not matched to a gene. This CDR3 contains 17 residues. The CDR3 here is CASSFGPQGALQETQYF. As DNA, the CDR3 is TGTGCCAGCAGTTTCGGACCGCAGGGGGCTCTCCAAGAGACCCAGTACTTC.

This clonotype was seen repeatedly, ten times or more. This rearrangement joins TRBV7-9 to TRBJ2-7, with D possibly matching TRBD1 (5 bases). Germline V gives CDR1 SEHNR, CDR2 FQNEAQ (reference sequence). The CDR3 has 16 residues. The V end was cut by 5 bases, the J end by 3 bases, with 20 bases between. This chain's CDR3 is CASSPIGTGAHYEQYF. The CDR3 DNA follows: TGTGCCAGCAGCCCGATTGGAACTGGGGCCCACTACGAGCAGTACTTC.

J is TRBJ1-1 and V is TRBV27; D is perhaps TRBD1 (5 bases). This CDR3 region has 15 residues. V lost 6 bases to trimming and J lost 4 bases, with 18 bases between them. The V gene's germline CDR1 is MNHEY and CDR2 SMNVEV (reference sequence). The DNA for the CDR3 is TGTGCCAGCAGCCATCGGGGCCCACGAGGCACTGAAGCTTTCTTT. This sequence encodes CASSHRGPRGTEAFF.

V gene TRBV19 combines with J gene TRBJ1-5; D is undetermined. This CDR3 is built from 15 residues. Germline-derived CDR1 and CDR2 are LNHDA and SQIVND (reference sequence). Trimming cost V 7 bases and J 0 bases, with 13 bases left between them. The CDR3 sequence is CASTLDRNSNQPQHF. CDR3 nucleotides: TGTGCCAGTACCCTTGACCGAAATAGCAATCAGCCCCAGCATTTT.

This clonotype has more than one count but fewer than ten. The chain employs TRBV6-5 and TRBJ2-1, with 14 bases matching TRBD2. The CDR3 sequence is 16 residues long. From germline, CDR1 is MNHEY and CDR2 SVGAGI. With V trimmed by 5 bases and J by 7 bases, 7 bases remained unmatched. The CDR3 coding sequence is TGTGCCAGCAGTCCGTGGGGACTAGCGGGGGAGAATGAGCAGTTCTTC. Residues: CASSPWGLAGENEQFF.

The genes are TRBV19 and TRBJ2-1; 12 nucleotides align to TRBD2. V was pared by 7 bases and J by 0 bases, with 10 bases of the junction left unmatched. The CDR3 contains 18 residues. Germline CDR1 LNHDA, CDR2 SQIVND (reference sequence). The CDR3 reads CASKETSGGLSSYNEQFF. The CDR3 region has the DNA TGTGCCAGTAAAGAGACTAGCGGGGGTTTGAGCTCCTACAATGAGCAGTTCTTC.

The chain couples TRBV29-1 to TRBJ2-1; no reliable D call. The ends were cut back, 1 base at V and 6 bases at J, with 10 bases in the middle. Germline values: CDR1 SQVTM, CDR2 ANQGSEA. The CDR3 is made up of 13 amino acids. In DNA, the CDR3 is TGCAGCGTTGAAGGAAGGGCTCCCAATGAGCAGTTCTTC. This encodes CSVEGRAPNEQFF.

In DNA, the CDR3 is TGTGCCAGCAGCCGAGGGGCAGGAATTTCCTACGAGCAGTACGTC. It yields the protein CASSRGAGISYEQYV. V usage is TRBV9 and J usage is TRBJ2-7; either TRBD1 or TRBD2 may supply D (5 bases each). CDR3 length equals 15 residues. Germline V gives CDR1 SGDLS, CDR2 YYNGEE. V dropped 4 bases and J dropped 1 base, with 15 bases sitting between them.

Comment on this clonotype: A much bigger clone sits one base away, suggesting this may be a read error. The chain joins TRBV7-6 to TRBJ1-4; D uncertain. V dropped 6 bases and J dropped 0 bases, with 11 bases sitting between them. The CDR3 spans 15 residues. Germline-derived CDR1 and CDR2 are SGHVS and FNYEAQ. CDR3: CASSPFLTTNEKLFF. DNA of the CDR3: TGTGCCAGCAGTCCCTTCCTTACAACTAATGAAAAACTGTTTTTT.

The chain uses TRBV20-1 and TRBJ1-2, with D possibly being TRBD1 (6 bases). Per germline, CDR1 DFQATT and CDR2 SNEGSKA (reference sequence). The CDR3 totals 13 residues. Trimming cost V 2 bases and J 4 bases, with 11 bases left between them. The CDR3 DNA reads TGCAGTGCTAGACCCCGACAGGTCTATGGCTACACCTTC. Amino acid sequence: CSARPRQVYGYTF.

The J gene is TRBJ1-6, the V gene TRBV7-2; TRBD1 is a possible D gene (5 bases). The CDR3 loop spans 15 amino acids. Germline V lookup: CDR1 SGHTA, CDR2 FQGNSA. V shed 6 bases and J shed 13 bases, with 22 bases lying between them. The CDR3 nucleotides are TGTGCCAGCAGTCCAACCCTAACAGGCGGGCTCCCCCTCCACTTT. Its translation is CASSPTLTGGLPLHF.

About this clonotype itself: Compared with germline, one end of the junction differs, possibly owing to a read error. The rearrangement links TRBV7-8 to TRBJ1-6; maybe TRBD1 (5 bases). The length of the CDR3 is 17 residues. CDR1 SGHVS and CDR2 FQNEAQ come from the germline V gene. CDR3 residues: CASSLVEWQGSNSPFHF. In DNA form, the CDR3 reads TGTGCCAGCAGCTTAGTTGAATGGCAGGGAAGCAATTCACCCTTCCACTTT. Based on the CDR3 plus reference TRBV7-8 and TRBJ1-6, the full variable domain is GAGVSQSPRYKVAKRGQDVALRCDPISGHVSLFWYQQALGQGPEFLTYFQNEAQLDKSGLPSDRFFAERPEGSVSTLKIQRTQQEDSAVYLCASSLVEWQGSNSPFHFGNGTRLTVT.

V is TRBV20-1 and J is TRBJ2-5, with D possibly TRBD1 on 5 matching bases. V was cut by 0 bases and J by 9 bases, with 14 bases left in between. CDR3 size: 13 residues. CDR1 is DFQATT, CDR2 SNEGSKA, per germline (reference sequence). The CDR3 DNA reads TGCAGTGCTAGAGACTTTGAGCCAGGGTCCCAGTACTTC. Translating it yields CSARDFEPGSQYF.

This clonotype occurred many times. The genes are TRBV7-9 and TRBJ1-5; a weak D match, TRBD1 (5 bases). The CDR3 has 17 amino acids. Between the trimmed V and J ends, which lost 0 bases and 1 base, there was a span of 13 bases. Germline loops: CDR1 SEHNR, CDR2 FQNEAQ (reference sequence). The CDR3 loop is CASSLARGNRSNQPQHF. The CDR3 nucleotides are TGTGCCAGCAGCTTAGCGCGGGGGAACCGAAGCAATCAGCCCCAGCATTTT. Together with reference TRBV7-9 and TRBJ1-5, the CDR3 gives the full variable domain: DTGVSQNPRHKITKRGQNVTFRCDPISEHNRLYWYRQTLGQGPEFLTYFQNEAQLEKSRLLSDRFSAERPKGSFSTLEIQRTEQGDSAMYLCASSLARGNRSNQPQHFGDGTRLSIL.

The genes are TRBV7-2 and TRBJ1-4; tentative D call: TRBD1 (6 bases). V was shortened by 5 bases and J by 4 bases, with 14 bases between the two germline ends. CDR1 and CDR2 (germline): SGHTA, FQGNSA. The CDR3 length is 15 residues. The CDR3 nucleotides read TGTGCCAGCAGCCTAGGACAGTTCCTTAATGAAAAACTGTTTTTT. Encoded protein: CASSLGQFLNEKLFF. Using reference TRBV7-2 and TRBJ1-4 for the parts outside the CDR3, the full variable domain is GAGVSQSPSNKVTEKGKDVELRCDPISGHTALYWYRQSLGQGLEFLIYFQGNSAPDKSGLPSDRFSAERTGGSVSTLTIQRTQQEDSAVYLCASSLGQFLNEKLFFGSGTQLSVL.

By proportion, this clonotype is large. The chain employs TRBV7-8 and TRBJ2-7; no clear D gene. The CDR3 spans 13 residues. CDR1 SGHVS and CDR2 FQNEAQ come from the germline V gene. The V end lost 6 bases, the J end lost 6 bases, and 15 bases lay between the germline ends. This chain's CDR3 is CASSRPNDLEQYF. Here the CDR3 DNA reads TGTGCCAGCAGTCGTCCTAATGATCTCGAGCAGTACTTC.

This rearrangement joins TRBV25-1 to TRBJ1-6; weak D call: TRBD1 (5 bases). The V gene's germline CDR1 is MGHDK and CDR2 SYGVNS. The germline V and J ends were trimmed by 2 bases and 4 bases, with 15 bases remaining between them. This CDR3 is built from 17 residues. CDR3 nucleotide sequence: TGTGCCAGCAGTGAAAGTCACAGGAGGGGATATAATTCACCCCTCCACTTT. This encodes CASSESHRRGYNSPLHF. The whole variable domain, remainder taken from reference TRBV25-1 and TRBJ1-6, is EADIYQTPRYLVIGTGKKITLECSQTMGHDKMYWYQQDPGMELHLIHYSYGVNSTEKGDLSSESTVSRIRTEHFPLTLESARPSHTSQYLCASSESHRRGYNSPLHFGNGTRLTVT.

This clonotype was recorded once. This chain connects TRBV19 to TRBJ2-2; no reliable D call. V lost 1 base to trimming and J lost 7 bases, with 7 bases between them. This CDR3 spans 13 amino acids. Germline CDR1 LNHDA, CDR2 SQIVND (reference sequence). The CDR3, as DNA: TGTGCCAGTAGTATAGCGACGAACGGGGAGCTGTTTTTT. Protein: CASSIATNGELFF.

There are many counts of this clonotype. The chain uses TRBV7-2 and TRBJ1-4; tentative D call: TRBD1 (5 bases). V gave up 5 bases and J gave up 3 bases, with 10 bases separating them. The CDR3 runs 14 residues. Germline CDR1 SGHTA, CDR2 FQGNSA. DNA of the CDR3: TGTGCCAGCAGCAGCAGGGTAGCTAATGAAAAACTGTTTTTT. This sequence encodes CASSSRVANEKLFF. The whole variable domain, remainder taken from reference TRBV7-2 and TRBJ1-4, is GAGVSQSPSNKVTEKGKDVELRCDPISGHTALYWYRQSLGQGLEFLIYFQGNSAPDKSGLPSDRFSAERTGGSVSTLTIQRTQQEDSAVYLCASSSRVANEKLFFGSGTQLSVL.